This T cell receptor (beta chain) comes out of a study of blood T cell repertoires in COVID-19. Germline V gene lookup returns CDR1 LNHDA and CDR2 SQIVND (reference sequence). Between the trimmed V and J ends, which lost 7 bases and 7 bases, there was a span of 16 bases. This CDR3 has 14 residues. Method: immunoSEQ multiplex PCR; TCRdb's copy keeps in-frame clones and lacks some. The table includes fewer than 150,000 clones, around 88% detected once. The genes are TRBV19 and TRBJ1-4, with D possibly being TRBD1 (5 bases). Sequencing was carried out using peripheral blood. This receptor was identified in a human donor in a cohort sampled during active COVID-19. The CDR3 is CASNDRQGREKLFF. The CDR3 region has the DNA TGTGCCAGTAACGACCGGCAGGGTCGTGAAAAACTGTTTTTT.